The 20 T cell receptor beta chains given below trace back to one sample, sequenced in a study of control samples from healthy donors and cancer patients. Clones were sequenced by immunoSEQ multiplex PCR, and TCRdb holds only the in-frame ones, with some missing. Here the sample spans approximately 7,000 clones, roughly 84% being singletons. Sequenced input: PBMCs. Receptors originate from a man aged 70-80 years with lung cancer.

This clone was found once. The J gene is TRBJ1-1, the V gene TRBV6-1; unclear D gene. V gave up 0 bases and J gave up 1 base, with 12 bases separating them. The CDR3 totals 16 residues. Germline assignment: CDR1 MNHNS and CDR2 SASEGT. CDR3 in amino acids: CASSEAIMLGNTEAFF. CDR3 DNA sequence: TGTGCCAGCAGTGAAGCGATCATGCTGGGGAACACTGAAGCTTTCTTT.

The chain recombines TRBV6-1 with TRBJ2-1; D perhaps matches TRBD2 (6 bases). The length of the CDR3 is 16 residues. Germline V gene lookup returns CDR1 MNHNS and CDR2 SASEGT. Trimming took off 1 base at V and 7 bases at J, with 17 bases between the two ends. CDR3 nucleotides: TGTGCCAGCAGTGAAGGCCCTAGCGCGGGGTCTAATGAGCAGTTCTTC. Protein product: CASSEGPSAGSNEQFF.

The J gene is TRBJ1-1, the V gene TRBV30; weak D call: TRBD1 (6 bases). V was trimmed by 2 bases and J by 3 bases, leaving 13 bases between them. Germline V gene sequence: CDR1 GTSNPN, CDR2 SVGIG (reference sequence). The CDR3 consists of 14 residues. CDR3 amino acids: CAWSYPTGHTEAFF. The CDR3 DNA is TGTGCCTGGAGTTACCCGACAGGCCACACTGAAGCTTTCTTT.

The table lists this clone with a count of one. The chain carries TRBV19 and TRBJ1-5; a weak D match, TRBD1 (6 bases). V was pared by 5 bases and J by 8 bases, with 28 bases between. Germline CDR1 reads LNHDA; CDR2 reads SQIVND (reference sequence). CDR3 length: 18 residues. This CDR3 reads CASSAPSIGGAVFKPQHF. The CDR3 DNA sequence: TGTGCCAGTAGTGCCCCTTCAATTGGGGGGGCGGTTTTCAAGCCCCAGCATTTT.

This sequence joins TRBV14 and TRBJ2-5, with D maybe TRBD1 (7 bases). Per germline, CDR1 SGHDN and CDR2 FVKESK. Trimming cost V 5 bases and J 1 base, with 20 bases left between them. The CDR3 is 17 residues long. CDR3 DNA sequence: TGTGCCAGCAGCTTTCAGGGGGGTTTCTTACCCCAAGAGACCCAGTACTTC. This codes for CASSFQGGFLPQETQYF.

The rearrangement links TRBV7-9 to TRBJ2-7, with D unresolved. Trimming shortened V by 0 bases and J by 0 bases, and 15 bases separated the two germline ends. The CDR3 covers 17 residues. The germline CDR1 and CDR2 sequences are SEHNR and FQNEAQ (reference sequence). CDR3 protein: CASSLAVGGPTSYEQYF. The CDR3 DNA follows: TGTGCCAGCAGCTTAGCGGTTGGTGGTCCTACCTCCTACGAGCAGTACTTC.

The CDR3 DNA is TGCGCCAGCAGCGTAGACCTCGCGACAGATACGCAGTATTTT. As protein: CASSVDLATDTQYF. V gene TRBV10-1 combines with J gene TRBJ2-3; D is unresolved. V lost 6 bases and J lost 3, with 13 bases in between. The CDR3 loop spans 14 amino acids. From germline, CDR1 is WNHNN and CDR2 SYGVQD (reference sequence).

CDR3 protein: CASSLERGPGEQYF. In DNA form, the CDR3 reads TGTGCCAGCAGCTTAGAGCGGGGACCTGGCGAGCAGTACTTC. The genes are TRBV7-8 and TRBJ2-7, with TRBD2 identical over 7 bases. Unmatched junction bases numbered 6, after V lost 1 base and J lost 6 bases. The CDR3 runs 14 residues. Germline CDR1 is SGHVS and CDR2 is FQNEAQ.

The V and J genes are TRBV15 and TRBJ2-7, with D tentatively TRBD1 (6 bases). Looked up from germline, CDR1 is LNHNV and CDR2 is YYDKDF (reference sequence). This CDR3 contains 15 residues. The V and J ends lost 0 bases and 5 bases respectively, with 14 bases between them. This chain's CDR3 is CATSRDLTGGDEQYF. As DNA, the CDR3 is TGTGCCACCAGCAGAGATCTGACAGGCGGCGACGAGCAGTACTTC.

This CDR3 reads CASSPRAGDYNEQFF. The CDR3 region has the DNA TGTGCCAGCTCCCCGCGGGCGGGAGACTACAATGAGCAGTTCTTC. The chain couples TRBV6-4 to TRBJ2-1; 7 nucleotides line up with TRBD2. Unmatched junction bases numbered 10, after V lost 8 bases and J lost 3 bases. Germline V gives CDR1 MRHNA, CDR2 SNTAGT. The CDR3 has 15 residues.

This sequence joins TRBV6-1 and TRBJ2-7, with D perhaps given as TRBD1 or TRBD2 (5 bases each). V lost 2 bases to trimming and J lost 7 bases, with 12 bases between them. Looked up from germline, CDR1 is MNHNS and CDR2 is SASEGT. CDR3 length: 13 residues. This chain's CDR3 is CASSESGRREQYF. In DNA, the CDR3 is TGTGCCAGCAGTGAATCGGGGCGGAGGGAGCAGTACTTC.

The chain carries TRBV5-4 and TRBJ2-3; D gene unclear. V was shortened by 0 bases and J by 4 bases, with 3 bases between the two germline ends. Germline V gene lookup returns CDR1 SGHNT and CDR2 YYREEE (reference sequence). The CDR3 is 12 residues long. The CDR3: CASSLAADTQYF. Written as DNA, the CDR3 is TGTGCCAGCAGCTTGGCCGCAGATACGCAGTATTTT. Combining the CDR3 with reference TRBV5-4 and TRBJ2-3 gives the whole variable domain ETGVTQSPTHLIKTRGQQVTLRCSSQSGHNTVSWYQQALGQGPQFIFQYYREEENGRGNFPPRFSGLQFPNYSSELNVNALELDDSALYLCASSLAADTQYFGPGTRLTVL.

The chain joins TRBV30 to TRBJ1-2, with TRBD1 matching over 10 bases. The J segment lost 10 bases and the V segment lost 2 bases, leaving 4 bases of the junction unmatched. Germline lookup yields CDR1 GTSNPN and CDR2 SVGIG (reference sequence). CDR3 size: 12 residues. This CDR3 reads CAWSRDRGDYTF. As DNA, the CDR3 is TGTGCCTGGAGTAGGGACAGGGGAGACTACACCTTC. Full variable domain (rest looked up from reference TRBV30 and TRBJ1-2): SQTIHQWPATLVQPVGSPLSLECTVEGTSNPNLYWYRQAAGRGLQLLFYSVGIGQISSEVPQNLSASRPQDRQFILSSKKLLLSDSGFYLCAWSRDRGDYTFGSGTRLTVV.

The chain combines TRBV27 with TRBJ1-6; the match to TRBD1 covers 8 bases. With V trimmed by 5 bases and J by 7 bases, 4 bases remained unmatched. The CDR3 length is 14 residues. CDR1 is MNHEY and CDR2 is SMNVEV in the germline V gene (reference sequence). CDR3 residues: CASSPDRANSPLHF. Written as DNA, the CDR3 is TGTGCCAGCAGTCCGGACAGGGCAAATTCACCCCTCCACTTT.

This clone showed up just once. The CDR3 spells CASSLSDQNNEQFF. CDR3 nucleotides: TGTGCCAGCAGTTTATCGGACCAGAACAATGAGCAGTTCTTC. The gene calls are TRBV27 and TRBJ2-1; no definite D call. The CDR3 is 14 amino acids. Germline V gene data show CDR1 as MNHEY and CDR2 as SMNVEV (reference sequence). Trimming cost V 0 bases and J 5 bases, with 8 bases left between them.

V and J are TRBV5-6 and TRBJ1-2, with TRBD1 matching over 9 bases. J was trimmed by 4 bases and V by 1 base; bases with no gene match: 2. The CDR3 extends over 14 amino acids. CDR1 and CDR2 (germline): SGHDT, YYEEEE. This CDR3 is CASSLNRGPYGYTF. The CDR3 DNA reads TGTGCCAGCAGCTTGAACAGGGGGCCCTATGGCTACACCTTC.

V gene TRBV2 combines with J gene TRBJ2-7; 7 bases are a match to TRBD2. Germline CDR1 and CDR2: SNHLY and FYNNEI. With V trimmed by 7 bases and J by 11 bases, 14 bases remained unmatched. This CDR3 spans 13 amino acids. This chain's CDR3 is CASKAYVLAQKYF. Here the CDR3 DNA reads TGTGCCAGCAAGGCGTACGTACTAGCGCAGAAGTACTTC.

The chain uses TRBV7-7 and TRBJ2-1; D is uncertain. CDR3 length: 13 residues. CDR1 SSHAT and CDR2 FNYEAQ come from the germline V gene (reference sequence). Trimming pared 5 bases from V and 6 bases from J, leaving 11 bases between. The CDR3 is CASSLGPGNEQFF. The CDR3 nucleotides read TGTGCCAGCAGCCTAGGCCCGGGCAATGAGCAGTTCTTC.

This clone has just a few counts. The chain has TRBV19 and TRBJ2-7, with 7 nucleotides matching TRBD2. CDR3 length equals 16 residues. The V and J ends lost 3 bases and 3 bases, in that order; junction bases with no gene match: 11. The germline V gene encodes CDR1 LNHDA and CDR2 SQIVND (reference sequence). The CDR3 nucleotides read TGTGCCAGTAGTATCATAGCGCCACGGGGGGACTACGAGCAGTACTTC. This sequence encodes CASSIIAPRGDYEQYF. The full variable domain, with the rest looked up from reference TRBV19 and TRBJ2-7, is DGGITQSPKYLFRKEGQNVTLSCEQNLNHDAMYWYRQDPGQGLRLIYYSQIVNDFQKGDIAEGYSVSREKKESFPLTVTSAQKNPTAFYLCASSIIAPRGDYEQYFGPGTRLTVT.

The J gene is TRBJ1-4, the V gene TRBV28, with TRBD1 matching 7 bases. This CDR3 has 15 amino acids. V shed 3 bases, J shed 7 bases, and the junction held 8 bases outside the gene matches. Per germline, CDR1 MDHEN and CDR2 SYDVKM. The CDR3, as DNA: TGTGCCAGCAGTTTGGTAGGGGGCGCGGGTGAAAAACTGTTTTTT. This translates into CASSLVGGAGEKLFF. The whole variable domain, remainder taken from reference TRBV28 and TRBJ1-4, is DVKVTQSSRYLVKRTGEKVFLECVQDMDHENMFWYRQDPGLGLRLIYFSYDVKMKEKGDIPEGYSVSREKKERFSLILESASTNQTSMYLCASSLVGGAGEKLFFGSGTQLSVL.